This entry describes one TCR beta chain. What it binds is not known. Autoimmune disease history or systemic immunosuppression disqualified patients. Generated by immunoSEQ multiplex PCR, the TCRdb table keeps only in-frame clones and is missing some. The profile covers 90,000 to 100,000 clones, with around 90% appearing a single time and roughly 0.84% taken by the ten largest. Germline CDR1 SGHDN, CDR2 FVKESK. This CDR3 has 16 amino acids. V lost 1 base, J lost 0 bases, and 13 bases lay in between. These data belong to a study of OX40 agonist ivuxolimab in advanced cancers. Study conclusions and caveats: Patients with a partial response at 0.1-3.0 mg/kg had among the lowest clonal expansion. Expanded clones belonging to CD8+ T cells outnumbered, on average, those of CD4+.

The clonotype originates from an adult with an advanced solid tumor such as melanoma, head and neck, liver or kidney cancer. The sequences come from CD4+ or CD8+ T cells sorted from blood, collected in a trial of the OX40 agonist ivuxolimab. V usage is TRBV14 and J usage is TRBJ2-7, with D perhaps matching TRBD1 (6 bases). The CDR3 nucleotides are TGTGCCAGCAGCCAAGCCGGTACAGGGAGCTCCTACGAGCAGTACTTC. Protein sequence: CASSQAGTGSSYEQYF.